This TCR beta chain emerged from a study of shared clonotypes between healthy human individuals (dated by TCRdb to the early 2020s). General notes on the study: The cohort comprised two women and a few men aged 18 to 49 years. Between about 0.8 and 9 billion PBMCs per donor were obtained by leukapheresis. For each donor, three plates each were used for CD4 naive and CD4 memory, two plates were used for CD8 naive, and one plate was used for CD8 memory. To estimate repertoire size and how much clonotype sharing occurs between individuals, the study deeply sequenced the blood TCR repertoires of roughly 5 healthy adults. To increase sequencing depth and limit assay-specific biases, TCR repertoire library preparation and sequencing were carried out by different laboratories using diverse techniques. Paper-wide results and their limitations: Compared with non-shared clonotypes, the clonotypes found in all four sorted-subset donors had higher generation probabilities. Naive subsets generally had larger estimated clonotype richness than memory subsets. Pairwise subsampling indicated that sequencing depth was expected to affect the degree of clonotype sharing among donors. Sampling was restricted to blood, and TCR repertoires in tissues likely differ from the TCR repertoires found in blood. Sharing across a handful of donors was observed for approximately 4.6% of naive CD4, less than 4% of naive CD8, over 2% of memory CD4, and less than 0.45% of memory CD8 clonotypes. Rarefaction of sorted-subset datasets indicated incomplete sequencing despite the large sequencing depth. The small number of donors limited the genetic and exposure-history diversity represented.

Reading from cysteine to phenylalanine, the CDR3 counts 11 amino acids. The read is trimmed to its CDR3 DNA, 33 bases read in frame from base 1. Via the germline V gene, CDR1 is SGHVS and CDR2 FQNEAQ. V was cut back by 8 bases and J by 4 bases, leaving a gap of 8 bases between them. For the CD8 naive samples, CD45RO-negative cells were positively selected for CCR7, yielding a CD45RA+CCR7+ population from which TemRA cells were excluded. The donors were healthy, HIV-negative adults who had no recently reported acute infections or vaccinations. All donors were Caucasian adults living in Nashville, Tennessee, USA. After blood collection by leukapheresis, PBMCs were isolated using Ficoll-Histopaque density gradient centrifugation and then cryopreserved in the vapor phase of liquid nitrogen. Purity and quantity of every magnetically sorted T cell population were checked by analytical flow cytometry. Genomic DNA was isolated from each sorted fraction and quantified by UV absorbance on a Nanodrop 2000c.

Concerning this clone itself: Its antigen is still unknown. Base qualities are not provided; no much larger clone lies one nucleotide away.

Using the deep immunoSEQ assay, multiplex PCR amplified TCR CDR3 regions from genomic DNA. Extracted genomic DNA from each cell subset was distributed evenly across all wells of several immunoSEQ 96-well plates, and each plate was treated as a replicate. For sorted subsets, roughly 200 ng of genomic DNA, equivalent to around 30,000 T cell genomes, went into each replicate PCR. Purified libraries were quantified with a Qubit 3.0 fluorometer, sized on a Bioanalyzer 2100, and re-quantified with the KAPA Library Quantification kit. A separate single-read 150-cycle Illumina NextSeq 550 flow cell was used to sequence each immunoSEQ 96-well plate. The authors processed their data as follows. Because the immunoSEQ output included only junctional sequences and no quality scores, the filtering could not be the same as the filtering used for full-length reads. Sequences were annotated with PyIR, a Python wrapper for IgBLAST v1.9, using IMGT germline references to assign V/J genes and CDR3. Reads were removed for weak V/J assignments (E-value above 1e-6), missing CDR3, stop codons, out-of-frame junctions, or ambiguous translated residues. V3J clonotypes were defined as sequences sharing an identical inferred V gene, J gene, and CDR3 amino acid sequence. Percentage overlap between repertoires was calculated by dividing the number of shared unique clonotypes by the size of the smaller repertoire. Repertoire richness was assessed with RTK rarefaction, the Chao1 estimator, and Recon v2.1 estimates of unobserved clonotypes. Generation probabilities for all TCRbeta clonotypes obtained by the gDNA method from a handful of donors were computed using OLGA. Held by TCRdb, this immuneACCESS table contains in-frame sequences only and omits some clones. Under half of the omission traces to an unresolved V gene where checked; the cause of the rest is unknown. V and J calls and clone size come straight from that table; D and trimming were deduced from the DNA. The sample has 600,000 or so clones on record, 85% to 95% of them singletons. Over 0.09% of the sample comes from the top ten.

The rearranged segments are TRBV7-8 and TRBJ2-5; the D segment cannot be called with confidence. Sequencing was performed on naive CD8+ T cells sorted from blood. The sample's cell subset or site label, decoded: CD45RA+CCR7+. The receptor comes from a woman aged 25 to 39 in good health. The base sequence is TGTGCCAGCCTTGATGGAGAGACCCAGTACTTC. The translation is CASLDGETQYF. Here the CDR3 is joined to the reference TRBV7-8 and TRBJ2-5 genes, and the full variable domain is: GAGVSQSPRYKVAKRGQDVALRCDPISGHVSLFWYQQALGQGPEFLTYFQNEAQLDKSGLPSDRFFAERPEGSVSTLKIQRTQQEDSAVYLCASLDGETQYFGPGTRLLVL.